This is a list of T cell receptor beta chains from one sample in a study of blood T cell repertoires in COVID-19. TCRdb keeps only in-frame clones here, not all; method: immunoSEQ multiplex PCR. The sample records roughly 68,000 clones, 88% being singletons. Sequencing was performed on peripheral blood. These receptor sequences come from a human donor in a cohort sampled during active COVID-19. Each CDR3 is given with its conserved first and last residue. The D gene is left open where the match is weak. Clone size is shown for a subset of rows, as once, few, many or a class of expanded clone.

cdr3_nt: TGTGCCAGCAGCTTGCATCGAGGGGGCGAGCGACAGCCCCAGCATTTT
cdr3_aa: CASSLHRGGERQPQHF
d_call: TRBD1
j_call: TRBJ1-5
clone_size: NA
v_call: TRBV5-5

cdr3_nt: TGCAGCGTTGATAGCCGGGCTGGAAACACCATATATTTT
cdr3_aa: CSVDSRAGNTIYF
d_call: NA
j_call: TRBJ1-3
clone_size: NA
v_call: TRBV29-1

cdr3_nt: TGTGCCAGCAGGGGCACAGGGGGTCGCTACGAGCAGTACTTC
cdr3_aa: CASRGTGGRYEQYF
d_call: TRBD1
j_call: TRBJ2-7
clone_size: NA
v_call: TRBV19

cdr3_nt: TGTGCCAGCAGTACCTACGGGACAGGTGATGGCGAGCAGTACTTC
cdr3_aa: CASSTYGTGDGEQYF
d_call: TRBD1
j_call: TRBJ2-7
clone_size: NA
v_call: TRBV6-2/TRBV6-3

cdr3_nt: TGCAGTAACCGGCGGGGGCGTGAGCAGTTCTTC
cdr3_aa: CSNRRGREQFF
d_call: NA
j_call: TRBJ2-1
clone_size: NA
v_call: TRBV20-1

cdr3_nt: TGTGCCAGCAGCTTAGATGTGTTTGGCGGGGTATACCTCTCCTACAATGAGCAGTTCTTC
cdr3_aa: CASSLDVFGGVYLSYNEQFF
d_call: NA
j_call: TRBJ2-1
clone_size: NA
v_call: TRBV11-2

cdr3_nt: TGTGCCAGCAGCTTAGCGTCCCTACAGCAGCCCCAGCATTTT
cdr3_aa: CASSLASLQQPQHF
d_call: NA
j_call: TRBJ1-5
clone_size: NA
v_call: TRBV7-8

cdr3_nt: TGTGCCAGCAGCTTAGGACTAGCGGGAGGAGGGGAGCAGTTCTTC
cdr3_aa: CASSLGLAGGGEQFF
d_call: TRBD2
j_call: TRBJ2-1
clone_size: NA
v_call: TRBV11-2

cdr3_nt: TGTGCCAGCAGCCCAGCGGGAGAGTCCTACAATGAGCAGTTCTTC
cdr3_aa: CASSPAGESYNEQFF
d_call: TRBD2
j_call: TRBJ2-1
clone_size: NA
v_call: TRBV4-2

cdr3_nt: TGTGCCAGCAGTCGAGCCGGGACAGGGGATGAAAAACTGTTTTTT
cdr3_aa: CASSRAGTGDEKLFF
d_call: TRBD1
j_call: TRBJ1-4
clone_size: NA
v_call: TRBV27

cdr3_nt: TGTGCCAGCAGCGCACGGGACAGGGGGCTTCGGACCGGGGAGCTGTTTTTT
cdr3_aa: CASSARDRGLRTGELFF
d_call: TRBD1
j_call: TRBJ2-2
clone_size: NA
v_call: TRBV11-2

cdr3_nt: TGCAGCCGGGGTGGTGAGCAGTTCTTC
cdr3_aa: CSRGGEQFF
d_call: NA
j_call: TRBJ2-1
clone_size: NA
v_call: TRBV29-1

cdr3_nt: TGTGCCAGCAGGGAAACCAGGGGCAGGAGCTCCTACGAGCAGTACTTC
cdr3_aa: CASRETRGRSSYEQYF
d_call: NA
j_call: TRBJ2-7
clone_size: NA
v_call: TRBV2

cdr3_nt: TGTGCCAGTAGTATAACTAAGGGGGTAAGCAATCAGCCCCAGCATTTT
cdr3_aa: CASSITKGVSNQPQHF
d_call: NA
j_call: TRBJ1-5
clone_size: few
v_call: TRBV19

cdr3_nt: TGCAGCGTTGTTTCAGGGACTGGAAGCTCCTACAATGAGCAGTTCTTC
cdr3_aa: CSVVSGTGSSYNEQFF
d_call: NA
j_call: TRBJ2-1
clone_size: NA
v_call: TRBV29-1

cdr3_nt: TGTGCCAGCAGTCCCCCCCCGGGACAGGGAACCTACGAGCAGTACTTC
cdr3_aa: CASSPPPGQGTYEQYF
d_call: TRBD1
j_call: TRBJ2-7
clone_size: NA
v_call: TRBV28

cdr3_nt: TGTGCCAGCTCACCAAGACAGGGGCCCGCCGACGAGCAGTACTTC
cdr3_aa: CASSPRQGPADEQYF
d_call: TRBD1
j_call: TRBJ2-7
clone_size: NA
v_call: TRBV18

cdr3_nt: TGTGCCACCAGCAGAGATGACAGGGGCTATAATTCACCCCTCCACTTT
cdr3_aa: CATSRDDRGYNSPLHF
d_call: TRBD1
j_call: TRBJ1-6
clone_size: NA
v_call: TRBV15

cdr3_nt: TGTGCCACCAGTCCCTGGGCAGGGACTAATGAAAAACTGTTTTTT
cdr3_aa: CATSPWAGTNEKLFF
d_call: NA
j_call: TRBJ1-4
clone_size: NA
v_call: TRBV15

cdr3_nt: TGTGCCAGCAGCTTGGCGGGGGGGGACCATGAGCAGTTCTTC
cdr3_aa: CASSLAGGDHEQFF
d_call: TRBD2
j_call: TRBJ2-1
clone_size: NA
v_call: TRBV7-3

cdr3_nt: TGTGCCAGCAGCCCCTCCAGGGTCGGAGGCTACACCTTC
cdr3_aa: CASSPSRVGGYTF
d_call: NA
j_call: TRBJ1-2
clone_size: once
v_call: TRBV5-6

cdr3_nt: TGTGCCAGCAGCTTGGATCTCTACGGTAACAATGAGCAGTTCTTC
cdr3_aa: CASSLDLYGNNEQFF
d_call: NA
j_call: TRBJ2-1
clone_size: NA
v_call: TRBV5-6

cdr3_nt: TGTGCCAGCAGCCCCGGCCGGGGGATTGAAAAACTGTTTTTT
cdr3_aa: CASSPGRGIEKLFF
d_call: NA
j_call: TRBJ1-4
clone_size: once
v_call: TRBV6-5

cdr3_nt: TGTGCCAGCAGCGTAGCCGGGACAGGGAACACTGAAGCTTTCTTT
cdr3_aa: CASSVAGTGNTEAFF
d_call: TRBD1
j_call: TRBJ1-1
clone_size: once
v_call: TRBV5-6

cdr3_nt: TGTGCCAGCAGTCCCGGACAGGGCTCTTCCTACGAGCAGTACTTC
cdr3_aa: CASSPGQGSSYEQYF
d_call: TRBD1
j_call: TRBJ2-7
clone_size: NA
v_call: TRBV6-6

cdr3_nt: TGTGCCAGCAGCCCTCTAGCGGGAGGGCCGGGGAATGAGCAGTTCTTC
cdr3_aa: CASSPLAGGPGNEQFF
d_call: TRBD2
j_call: TRBJ2-1
clone_size: NA
v_call: TRBV11-2

cdr3_nt: TGTGCCAGCAGTTACCGCACTAGCGGGAGAGATACGCAGTATTTT
cdr3_aa: CASSYRTSGRDTQYF
d_call: TRBD2
j_call: TRBJ2-3
clone_size: NA
v_call: TRBV6-6

cdr3_nt: TGCGCCAGCAGTCAATGCAGGGGCTATACCGGGGAGCTGTTTTTT
cdr3_aa: CASSQCRGYTGELFF
d_call: NA
j_call: TRBJ2-2
clone_size: NA
v_call: TRBV23-1